This TCR beta chain was sequenced during a study of cytomegalovirus exposure and HLA in healthy donors. Study conclusions and caveats: TCR beta V- and J-gene trimming was later associated with a missense DCLRE1C variant.

Primers for the PCR totalled 60 Vbeta and 13 Jbeta. Sequencing was performed with immunoSEQ multiplex PCR; in TCRdb, only in-frame clones are kept and a portion is missing. The sample includes some 140,000 clones, around 77% seen only once; the top ten take 0.95% to 1.5%. The germline V gene has CDR1 MNHEY and CDR2 SMNVEV (reference sequence). CDR3 length: 12 amino acids. Trimming pared 8 bases from V and 6 bases from J, leaving 12 bases between. Notes on this clone: What it binds is unknown.

This sequence originates from a man in his forties or fifties in good health and CMV-seronegative. The V gene is TRBV27, the J gene TRBJ2-3; D possibly corresponds to TRBD1 (5 bases). The sequenced sample consisted of PBMCs. The CDR3 protein is CASGPSGDTQYF. The CDR3 DNA follows: TGTGCCAGCGGACCCTCAGGGGATACGCAGTATTTT.